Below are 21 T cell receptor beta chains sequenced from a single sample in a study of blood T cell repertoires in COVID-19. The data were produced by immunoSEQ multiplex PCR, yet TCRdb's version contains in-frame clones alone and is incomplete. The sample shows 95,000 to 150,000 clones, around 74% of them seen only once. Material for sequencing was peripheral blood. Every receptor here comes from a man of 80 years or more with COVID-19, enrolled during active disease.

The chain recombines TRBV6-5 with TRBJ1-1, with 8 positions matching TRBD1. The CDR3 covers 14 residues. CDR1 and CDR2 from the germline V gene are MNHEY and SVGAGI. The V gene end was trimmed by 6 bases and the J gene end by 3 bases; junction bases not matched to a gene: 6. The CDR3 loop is CASRLTGADTEAFF. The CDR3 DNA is TGTGCCAGCAGGTTGACAGGGGCTGACACTGAAGCTTTCTTT.

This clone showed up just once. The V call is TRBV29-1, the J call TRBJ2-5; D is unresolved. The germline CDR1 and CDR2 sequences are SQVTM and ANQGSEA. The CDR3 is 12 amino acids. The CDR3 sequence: CTCISREETQYF. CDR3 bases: TGCACCTGCATCTCACGGGAAGAGACCCAGTACTTC.

The CDR3 DNA reads as TGTGCCAGCAGTGACCCAACGGCGGGCTATGGCTACACCTTC. It translates to CASSDPTAGYGYTF. The chain combines TRBV25-1 with TRBJ1-2; no clear D gene. The CDR3 extends over 14 amino acids. The V gene's germline CDR1 is MGHDK and CDR2 SYGVNS. Trimming left V 3 bases short and J 4 bases short, with 12 bases between.

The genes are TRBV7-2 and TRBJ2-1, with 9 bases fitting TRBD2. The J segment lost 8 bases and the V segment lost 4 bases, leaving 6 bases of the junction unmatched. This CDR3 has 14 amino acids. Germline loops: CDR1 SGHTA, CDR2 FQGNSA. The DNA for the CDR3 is TGTGCCAGCAGCTGGGCTAGCGGGACCTATGAGCAGTTCTTC. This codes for CASSWASGTYEQFF.

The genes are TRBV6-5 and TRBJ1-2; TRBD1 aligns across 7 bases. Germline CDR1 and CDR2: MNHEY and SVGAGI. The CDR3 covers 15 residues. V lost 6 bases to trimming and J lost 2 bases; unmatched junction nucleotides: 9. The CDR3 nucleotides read TGTGCCAGCAGCCTGACCGGGACAGCCAACTATGGCTACACCTTC. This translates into CASSLTGTANYGYTF.

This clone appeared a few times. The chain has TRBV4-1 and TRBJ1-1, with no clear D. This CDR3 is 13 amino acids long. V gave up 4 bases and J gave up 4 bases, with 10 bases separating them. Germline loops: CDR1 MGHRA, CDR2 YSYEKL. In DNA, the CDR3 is TGCGCCAGCAGCCGAGGGTCTTTCACTGAAGCTTTCTTT. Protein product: CASSRGSFTEAFF.

The CDR3 is CSASNRLTQPQHF. The CDR3 DNA sequence: TGCAGTGCTAGTAACAGGTTGACTCAGCCCCAGCATTTT. The chain links TRBV20-1 to TRBJ1-5; D perhaps matches TRBD1 (5 bases). The length of the CDR3 is 13 residues. In germline, CDR1 is DFQATT, CDR2 SNEGSKA (reference sequence). V was clipped by 3 bases and J by 6 bases, with 12 bases between them.

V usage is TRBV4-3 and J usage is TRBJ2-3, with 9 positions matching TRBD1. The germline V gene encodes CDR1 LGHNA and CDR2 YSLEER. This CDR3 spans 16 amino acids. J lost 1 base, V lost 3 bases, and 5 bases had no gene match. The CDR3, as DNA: TGCGCCAGCAGCCAGATGACAGGGGGGGGCACAGATACGCAGTATTTT. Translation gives CASSQMTGGGTDTQYF.

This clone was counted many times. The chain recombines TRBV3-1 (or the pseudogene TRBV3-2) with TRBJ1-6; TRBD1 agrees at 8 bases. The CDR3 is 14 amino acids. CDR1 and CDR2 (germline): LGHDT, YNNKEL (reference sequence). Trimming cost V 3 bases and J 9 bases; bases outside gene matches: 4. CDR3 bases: TGTGCCAGCAGCCAGATCAGGGGGCGTTCACCCCTCCACTTT. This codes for CASSQIRGRSPLHF.

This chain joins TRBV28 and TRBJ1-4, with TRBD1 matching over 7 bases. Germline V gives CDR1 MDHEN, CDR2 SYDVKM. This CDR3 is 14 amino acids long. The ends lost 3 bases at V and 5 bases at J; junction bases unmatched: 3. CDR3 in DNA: TGTGCCAGCAGTTTGGTACAGGGGAATGAAAAACTGTTTTTT. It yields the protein CASSLVQGNEKLFF.

CDR3 residues: CASSQDNTVYEQYF. The CDR3 DNA follows: TGCGCCAGCAGCCAAGATAACACCGTCTACGAGCAGTACTTC. V is TRBV4-3 and J is TRBJ2-7, with no clear D. Germline V gene data show CDR1 as LGHNA and CDR2 as YSLEER. This CDR3 is built from 14 residues. Trimming pared 0 bases from V and 3 bases from J, leaving 9 bases between.

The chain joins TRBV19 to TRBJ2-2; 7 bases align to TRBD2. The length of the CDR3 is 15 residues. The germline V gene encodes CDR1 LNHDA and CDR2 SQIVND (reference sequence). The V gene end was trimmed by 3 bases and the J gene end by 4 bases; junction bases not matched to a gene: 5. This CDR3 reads CASSMAGDSTGELFF. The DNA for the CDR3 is TGTGCCAGTAGTATGGCGGGAGACTCCACCGGGGAGCTGTTTTTT.

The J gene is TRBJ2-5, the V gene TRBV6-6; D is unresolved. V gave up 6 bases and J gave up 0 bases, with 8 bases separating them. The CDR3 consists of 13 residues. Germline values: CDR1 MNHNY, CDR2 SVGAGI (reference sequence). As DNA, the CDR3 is TGTGCCAGCAGGAGGCGAAACCAAGAGACCCAGTACTTC. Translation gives CASRRRNQETQYF.

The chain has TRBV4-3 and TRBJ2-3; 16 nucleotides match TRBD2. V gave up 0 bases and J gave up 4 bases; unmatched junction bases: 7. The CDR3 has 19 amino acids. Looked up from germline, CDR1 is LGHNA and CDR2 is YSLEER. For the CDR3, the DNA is TGCGCCAGCAGCCAAGATCTTGGGACTAGCGGGAGGGCCGCAGATACGCAGTATTTT. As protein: CASSQDLGTSGRAADTQYF.

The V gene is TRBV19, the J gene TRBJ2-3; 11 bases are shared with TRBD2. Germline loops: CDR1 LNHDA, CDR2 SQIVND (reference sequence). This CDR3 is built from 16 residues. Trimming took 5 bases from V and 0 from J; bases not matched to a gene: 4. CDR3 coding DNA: TGTGCCAGTAGTTGGCGGACTAGCGGGAGCACAGATACGCAGTATTTT. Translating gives CASSWRTSGSTDTQYF.

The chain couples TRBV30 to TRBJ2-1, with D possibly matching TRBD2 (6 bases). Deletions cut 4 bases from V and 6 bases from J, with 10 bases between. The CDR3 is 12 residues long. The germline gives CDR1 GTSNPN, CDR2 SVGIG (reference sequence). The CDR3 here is CAWNNGGNEQFF. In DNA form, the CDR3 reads TGTGCCTGGAACAACGGGGGCAATGAGCAGTTCTTC.

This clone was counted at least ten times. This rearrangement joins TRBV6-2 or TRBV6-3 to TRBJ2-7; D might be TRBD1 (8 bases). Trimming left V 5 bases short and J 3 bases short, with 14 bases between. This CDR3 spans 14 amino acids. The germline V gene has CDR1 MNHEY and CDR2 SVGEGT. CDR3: CASSTGGGVYEQYF. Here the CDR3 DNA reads TGTGCCAGCAGTACAGGGGGGGGCGTCTACGAGCAGTACTTC.

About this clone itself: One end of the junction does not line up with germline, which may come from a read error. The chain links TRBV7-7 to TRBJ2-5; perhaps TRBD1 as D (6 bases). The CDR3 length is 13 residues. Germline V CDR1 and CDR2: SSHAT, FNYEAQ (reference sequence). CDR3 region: CASSRTGTETQYF. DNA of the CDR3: TGTGCTAGCAGCAGAACAGGGACGGAGACCCAGTACTTC.

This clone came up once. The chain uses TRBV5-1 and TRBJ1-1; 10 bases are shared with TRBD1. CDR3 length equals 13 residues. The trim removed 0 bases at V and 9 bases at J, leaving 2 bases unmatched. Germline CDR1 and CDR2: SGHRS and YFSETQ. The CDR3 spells CASSLGTGGQAFF. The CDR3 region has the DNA TGCGCCAGCAGCTTGGGGACAGGGGGACAAGCTTTCTTT.

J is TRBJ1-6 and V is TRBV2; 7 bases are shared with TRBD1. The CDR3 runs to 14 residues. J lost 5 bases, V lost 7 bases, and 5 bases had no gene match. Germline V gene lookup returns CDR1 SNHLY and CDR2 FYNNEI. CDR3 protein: CASIPTGNNSPLHF. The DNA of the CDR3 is TGTGCCAGCATCCCGACAGGGAATAATTCACCCCTCCACTTT.

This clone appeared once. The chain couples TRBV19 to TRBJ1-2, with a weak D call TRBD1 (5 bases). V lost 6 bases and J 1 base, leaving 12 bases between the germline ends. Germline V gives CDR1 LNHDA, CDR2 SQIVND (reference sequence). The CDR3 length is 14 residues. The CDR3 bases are TGTGCCAGTAGCCCATATCAGGGTAACTATGGCTACACCTTC. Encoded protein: CASSPYQGNYGYTF.